This entry describes one T cell receptor (beta chain). Original processing notes: Amplification with reference gene primers provided the estimates of nucleated cell counts. Some clones are missing from TCRdb's copy, which holds only in-frame ones; the method was immunoSEQ multiplex PCR. The DNA gave D and trimming, while V, J and clone size come from that table. The table records some 160,000 clones, roughly 80% of them present only once. This specimen belongs to a study of blood T cell repertoires in COVID-19. As for the study in general: The United States, Italy and Spain supplied acute and convalescent COVID-19 samples. PBMCs, B-cell-depleted T cells, or T cells provided the cDNA or gDNA that made up the material.

The CDR3 runs 15 residues. Trimming at V came to 7 bases and at J to 1 base, leaving 4 bases not matched to a gene. The germline gives CDR1 LNHDA, CDR2 SQIVND (reference sequence). The clonotype was recovered from a man over 45 with active or convalescent COVID-19. Sequencing used peripheral blood. The chain has TRBV19 and TRBJ2-2, with 9 bases fitting TRBD1. CDR3 nucleotides: TGTGCCAGTAACAACAGGGGGCTGAACACCGGGGAGCTGTTTTTT. Translating it yields CASNNRGLNTGELFF.